The present entry profiles one T cell receptor (beta chain) with its context. CDR3 length equals 13 residues. V lost 7 bases to trimming and J lost 5 bases, with 14 bases between them. Germline lookup yields CDR1 LNHDA and CDR2 SQIVND (reference sequence). RNA transcripts yielded amplified TCR beta CDR3 regions. HTBI primers served in a first-round RT-PCR, which a second-round multiplex PCR followed. One entry per CDR3 protein, called by TCRdb with MiXCR from the multiplex PCR reads. Of about 420,000 distinct CDR3 sequences in the sample, 20% to 25% were seen once. This sample was taken from a study of Graves' ophthalmopathy and Graves' hyperthyroidism.

The rearrangement links TRBV19 to TRBJ1-2; the D gene is possibly TRBD1 (6 bases). Sequenced input: peripheral blood. The origin of this receptor is a woman between 18 and 30 years old with stable Graves' hyperthyroidism. CDR3 DNA: TGTGCCAGTAAGGGCCAGGGGTATTATGGCTACACCTTC. This encodes CASKGQGYYGYTF.